The 7 T cell receptor beta chains presented below share a single source sample, sequenced in a study of cytomegalovirus exposure and HLA in healthy donors. The data were produced by immunoSEQ multiplex PCR, yet TCRdb's version contains in-frame clones alone and is incomplete. The table has some 170,000 clones, over 80% seen once. Sequenced input: PBMCs. The origin of the receptors is a man aged 30-40 years in good health and CMV-seropositive.

The rearrangement joins TRBV5-1 to TRBJ1-5; tentatively, D is TRBD1 (5 bases). The germline V gene has CDR1 SGHRS and CDR2 YFSETQ. The V and J ends lost 4 bases and 5 bases respectively, with 13 bases between them. The CDR3 loop spans 14 amino acids. CDR3 nucleotides: TGCGCCAGCAGCACCACCGGGGGAGATCAGCCCCAGCATTTT. This encodes CASSTTGGDQPQHF.

A remark on this clone: Other nucleotide sequences from this sample produce the same CDR3. This chain links TRBV6-5 with TRBJ1-3; D not resolved. V lost 0 bases to trimming and J lost 4 bases, with 13 bases between them. The CDR3 spans 16 residues. The germline CDR1 and CDR2 sequences are MNHEY and SVGAGI. This chain's CDR3 is CASSYSIRGSGNTIYF. The CDR3 DNA sequence: TGTGCCAGCAGTTACTCGATACGAGGGTCGGGAAACACCATATATTTT.

The chain joins TRBV25-1 to TRBJ1-4; D perhaps matches TRBD1 (5 bases). From germline, CDR1 is MGHDK and CDR2 SYGVNS. This CDR3 contains 16 residues. Trimming stripped 2 bases from V and 10 bases from J, with 20 bases between. DNA for the CDR3: TGTGCCAGCAGTGAACTGGGGCCCCTCCGAGGTGGAAAACTGTTTTTT. Protein: CASSELGPLRGGKLFF.

In its sample, this clone was seen once. The chain carries TRBV5-1 and TRBJ1-4, with TRBD1 matching 10 bases. V lost 7 bases, J lost 1 base, and 10 bases stayed unmatched. Germline V gene data show CDR1 as SGHRS and CDR2 as YFSETQ. This CDR3 has 17 amino acids. CDR3 sequence reads: CASGLDRGLETNEKLFF. The CDR3 DNA reads TGCGCCAGCGGTTTAGACAGGGGGCTAGAAACTAATGAAAAACTGTTTTTT.

V is TRBV25-1 and J is TRBJ2-1; D is undetermined. Trimming shortened V by 5 bases and J by 13 bases, and 24 bases separated the two germline ends. CDR1 is MGHDK, CDR2 SYGVNS, per germline. CDR3 length equals 15 residues. This CDR3 reads CASSRSEVYPNGQFF. The CDR3 DNA follows: TGTGCCAGCAGTAGATCAGAGGTATACCCCAATGGACAGTTCTTC.

The V gene is TRBV5-6, the J gene TRBJ1-2, with D possibly matching TRBD1 (6 bases). V lost 4 bases, J lost 3 bases, and 19 bases lay in between. The germline CDR1 and CDR2 sequences are SGHDT and YYEEEE. This CDR3 contains 16 residues. The CDR3 bases are TGTGCCAGCAGCCAACGGGACATTCCCACCCACTATGGCTACACCTTC. Translated, it gives CASSQRDIPTHYGYTF.

The chain links TRBV7-8 to TRBJ2-1, with a tentative D call TRBD2 (6 bases). The CDR3 sequence is 11 residues long. V was clipped by 5 bases and J by 13 bases, with 12 bases between them. From germline, CDR1 is SGHVS and CDR2 FQNEAQ. CDR3 coding DNA: TGTGCCAGCAGCCCCGGAGGGTCACAGTTCTTC. Translation gives CASSPGGSQFF.